This T cell receptor (beta chain) was identified during a study of technical replicates of blood from a handful of donors. This CDR3 comprises 12 residues. Trimming cost V 6 bases and J 12 bases, with 18 bases left between them. Germline V gene data show CDR1 as MNHNY and CDR2 as SVGAGI (reference sequence). The method was immunoSEQ multiplex PCR; TCRdb's version includes in-frame clones alone and lacks a portion of them. The table has approximately 53,000 clones, 90% to 96% seen once. This TCR derives from a human donor in good health. The specimen sequenced was T cells isolated from PBMCs. This sequence joins TRBV6-6 and TRBJ2-7, with D maybe TRBD1 (5 bases). The CDR3 sequence: CASRMQGNGVYF. In DNA, the CDR3 is TGTGCCAGCAGGATGCAGGGAAATGGGGTGTACTTC.